This TCR beta chain was identified in a study of shared clonotypes between healthy human individuals. Overall study context: CD4 naive and memory got three plates each, CD8 naive two, CD8 memory one. General observations from the study: Although depth was large, rarefaction showed that sequencing of the sorted subsets was incomplete.

Details on this clone: The antigen remains undetermined.

The method was immunoSEQ multiplex PCR; TCRdb's version includes in-frame clones alone and lacks a portion of them. This repertoire shows roughly 500,000 clones, 90% to 97% found once; its top ten account for about 0.054%. This sequence originates from a young woman in good health. Sequenced: naive CD4+ T cells sorted from blood. Sample subset: CD45RA+ positively selected.

CDR3 amino acids: CASSRGQYSNQPQHF. The CDR3 DNA reads as TGTGCCAGCAGCCGCGGACAGTATAGCAATCAGCCCCAGCATTTT. V usage is TRBV5-5 and J usage is TRBJ1-5; possible D gene TRBD1, 6 bases. CDR1 is SGHKS, CDR2 YYEKEE, per germline (reference sequence). V was cut by 4 bases and J by 0 bases, with 11 bases left in between. CDR3 size: 15 residues. Supplemented by reference TRBV5-5 and TRBJ1-5, the full variable domain reads DAGVTQSPTHLIKTRGQQVTLRCSPISGHKSVSWYQQVLGQGPQFIFQYYEKEERGRGNFPDRFSARQFPNYSSELNVNALLLGDSALYLCASSRGQYSNQPQHFGDGTRLSIL.